This TCR beta chain was sequenced in a study of T-cell reconstitution after alpha-beta-depleted transplantation in children. A library of TCRbeta sequences, prepared with unique molecular identifiers, was generated. TCRdb recomputed calls from the PCR reads with MiXCR, one row per CDR3 protein. The table lists about 640,000 distinct CDR3 sequences, roughly 13% of them singletons. CDR3 length: 15 residues. Germline CDR1 is SGHRS and CDR2 is YFSETQ. V was shortened by 4 bases and J by 5 bases, with 18 bases between the two germline ends. The V and J genes are TRBV5-1 and TRBJ1-1; D unresolved. The receptor was derived from a male patient younger than 18 who had a stem cell transplant for acute myeloid leukemia, so the T cells may come from the graft donor. The input for sequencing was PBMCs, mostly from graft donor cells, taken 360 days after TCRalphabeta/CD19-depleted stem cell transplant. The CDR3 DNA sequence: TGCGCCAGCAGCCCGGGTCCCCTCATGAGGACTGAAGCTTTCTTT. It codes for CASSPGPLMRTEAFF.